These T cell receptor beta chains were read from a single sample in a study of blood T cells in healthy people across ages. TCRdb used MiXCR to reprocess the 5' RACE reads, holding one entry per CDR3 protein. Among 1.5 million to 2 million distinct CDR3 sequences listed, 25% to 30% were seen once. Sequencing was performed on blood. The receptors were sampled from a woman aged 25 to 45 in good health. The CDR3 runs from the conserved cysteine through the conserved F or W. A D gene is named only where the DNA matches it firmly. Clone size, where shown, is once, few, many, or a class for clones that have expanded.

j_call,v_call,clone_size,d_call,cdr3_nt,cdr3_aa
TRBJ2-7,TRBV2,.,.,TGTGCCAGCACCTATAGGGGCGGACCCTACGAGCAGTACTTC,CASTYRGGPYEQYF
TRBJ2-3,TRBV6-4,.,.,TGTGCCAGCAGTTCTACTTCTTGGGGGGATACGCAGTATTTT,CASSSTSWGDTQYF
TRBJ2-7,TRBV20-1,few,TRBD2,TGCAGTGCCGGACTAGCGGGAACGACGGCGTACGAGCAGTACTTC,CSAGLAGTTAYEQYF
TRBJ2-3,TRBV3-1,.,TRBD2,TGTGCCAGCAGTCTAGCGGGGGGATCCTATAGCACAGATACGCAGTATTTT,CASSLAGGSYSTDTQYF
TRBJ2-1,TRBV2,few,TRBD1,TGTGCCAGCCACCCGGCCGGGACAGGACCTCAGAATGAGCAGTTCTTC,CASHPAGTGPQNEQFF
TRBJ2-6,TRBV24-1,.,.,TGTGCCACCAGTGATTCTTACGGCGAAGCGGCTTTC,CATSDSYGEAAF
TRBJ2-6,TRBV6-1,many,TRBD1,TGTGCCAGCAGAGCGACAGGGGCTGGGGCCAACGTCCTGACTTTC,CASRATGAGANVLTF
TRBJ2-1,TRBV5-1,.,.,TGCGCCAGCAGCTTGAAGGAATGGTCGGGACTCAAGGCCGATGAGCAGTTCTTC,CASSLKEWSGLKADEQFF
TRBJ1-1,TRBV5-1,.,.,TGCGCCAGCAGCTATATTGACAGCATTAGCACTGAAGCTTTCTTT,CASSYIDSISTEAFF
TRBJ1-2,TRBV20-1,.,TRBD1,TGCAGTGCTAGACCCACCGGACAGGGTGTCTATGGCTACACCTTC,CSARPTGQGVYGYTF
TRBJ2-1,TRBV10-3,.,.,TGTGCCATCAGTGGCAACAATGAGCAGTTCTTC,CAISGNNEQFF
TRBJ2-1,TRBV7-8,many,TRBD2,TGTGCCAGCAGCTTAAGGGAGGGCCGTGGAAATGAGCAGTTCTTC,CASSLREGRGNEQFF
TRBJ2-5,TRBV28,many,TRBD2,TGTGCCAGCAGGAAAAGCGGGGCCCAAGAGACCCAGTACTTC,CASRKSGAQETQYF
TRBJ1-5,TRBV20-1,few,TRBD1,TGCAGTGCTACGGCAGGGACAGGGAACGCTCAGCCCCAGCATTTT,CSATAGTGNAQPQHF
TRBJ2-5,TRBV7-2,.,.,TGTGCCAGCAGCTACCCCCAGGGGTTTGCGGGGGTTCAAGAGACCCAGTACTTC,CASSYPQGFAGVQETQYF
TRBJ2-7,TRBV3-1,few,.,TGTGCCAGCAGCCAAGTTCCAACCTTGGGGGGACTGATCTACGAGCAGTACTTC,CASSQVPTLGGLIYEQYF
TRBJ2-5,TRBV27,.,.,TGTGCCGGACTTAATGGAAAACAAGAGACCCAGTACTTC,CAGLNGKQETQYF
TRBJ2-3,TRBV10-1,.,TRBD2,TGCGCCAGCAGTGAGTCGATTGGGCATAGCGGGAGTACGCAGTATTTT,CASSESIGHSGSTQYF
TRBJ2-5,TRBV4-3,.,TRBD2,TGCGCCAGCAGCCAAGGAGCGGGAAGAAAGACCCAGTACTTC,CASSQGAGRKTQYF
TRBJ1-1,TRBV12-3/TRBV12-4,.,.,TGTGCCAGCAGTCTAGGGGCAGGGGCCATTGGAGAAGCTTTCTTT,CASSLGAGAIGEAFF
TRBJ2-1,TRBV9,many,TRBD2,TGTGCCAGCAGCGTGACTGCGGGTGGGGGACTAGCGGGAGACGAGCAGTTCTTC,CASSVTAGGGLAGDEQFF
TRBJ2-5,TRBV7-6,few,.,TGTGCCAGCAGCTTTTTAAGGGCGACCCAGTACTTC,CASSFLRATQYF
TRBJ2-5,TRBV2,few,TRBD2,TGTGCCAGCAGTGGGACTAGCGGAGAACAAGAGACCCAGTACTTC,CASSGTSGEQETQYF
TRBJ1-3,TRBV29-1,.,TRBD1,TGCAGCGTTGAAGATTGGGGACAGGGTGCATCTGGAAACACCATATATTTT,CSVEDWGQGASGNTIYF
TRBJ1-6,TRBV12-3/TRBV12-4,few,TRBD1,TGTGCCAGCAGCTTGGGACAGCCTTCACCCCTCCACTTT,CASSLGQPSPLHF
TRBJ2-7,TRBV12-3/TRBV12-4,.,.,TGTGCCCGCAGTTTACGGGCCTCGGGGACCTACGAGCAGTACTTC,CARSLRASGTYEQYF
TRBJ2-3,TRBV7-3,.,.,TGTGCCAGCAGCTTAGGGGCAGGGGGGATCACAGATACGCAGTATTTT,CASSLGAGGITDTQYF
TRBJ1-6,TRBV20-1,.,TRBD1,TGCAGTGCTGGTGGACAGGGGGGTAATTCACCCCTCCACTTT,CSAGGQGGNSPLHF
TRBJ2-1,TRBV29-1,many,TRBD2,TGCAGCGTTGACGCGCTAGCGGAACCTACTGACAATGAGCAGTTCTTC,CSVDALAEPTDNEQFF
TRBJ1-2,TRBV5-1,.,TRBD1,TGCGCCAGCAGCTTGGAGGGACAGGGAGACTATGGCTACACCTTC,CASSLEGQGDYGYTF
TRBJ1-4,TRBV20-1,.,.,TGCAGTGCCAGAGCCTGGACAGTTTCTAATGAAAAACTGTTTTTT,CSARAWTVSNEKLFF
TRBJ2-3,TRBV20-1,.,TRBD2,TGCAGTGCTTTGGCCGGTAGTAGCGGGTTCACAGATACGCAGTATTTT,CSALAGSSGFTDTQYF
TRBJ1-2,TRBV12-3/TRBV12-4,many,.,TGTGCCAGCAGTTTAATAAGTATCTATGGCTACACCTTC,CASSLISIYGYTF
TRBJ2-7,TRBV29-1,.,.,TGCAGCGTGATTAACCGGGACACAACCTACGAGCAGTACTTC,CSVINRDTTYEQYF
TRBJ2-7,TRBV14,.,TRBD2,TGTGCCAGCAGCCAACTAGCGGGGGGCCCCTCCTACGAGCAGTACTTC,CASSQLAGGPSYEQYF
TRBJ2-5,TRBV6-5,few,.,TGTGCCAGCAGTAACGACCTTCAAGAGACCCAGTACTTC,CASSNDLQETQYF
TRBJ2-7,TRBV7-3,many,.,TGTGCCAGCCGACTCCGGCTACCAGACTACGAGCAGTACTTC,CASRLRLPDYEQYF
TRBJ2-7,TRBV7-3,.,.,TGTGCCAGCAGCTTATCTGGAGGACTACTATACGAGCAGTACTTC,CASSLSGGLLYEQYF
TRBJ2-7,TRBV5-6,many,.,TGTGCCAGCAGCCAACGAGGTATTCCAAGCGAGCAGTACTTC,CASSQRGIPSEQYF
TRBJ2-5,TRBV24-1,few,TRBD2,TGTGCCAGCAGTCAGGTGGACGGGGGGGCGGAGACCCAGTACTTC,CASSQVDGGAETQYF
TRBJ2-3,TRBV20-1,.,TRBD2,TGCAGTGGAGCGGGGGGGCCAATAGATACGCAGTATTTT,CSGAGGPIDTQYF
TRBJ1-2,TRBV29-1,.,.,TGCAGCGTTGACAGGGGTCGCTACACCTTC,CSVDRGRYTF
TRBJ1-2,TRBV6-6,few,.,TGTGCCAGCAGTGCCCAGGGTGGCTACACCTTC,CASSAQGGYTF
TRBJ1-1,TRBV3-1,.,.,TGTGCCAGCAGCCAAGTGTTCCAGAACACTGAAGCTTTCTTT,CASSQVFQNTEAFF
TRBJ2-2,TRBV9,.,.,TGTGCCAGCAGCGTGAGGTACAGGGACGTTGACACCGGGGAGCTGTTTTTT,CASSVRYRDVDTGELFF
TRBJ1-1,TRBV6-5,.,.,TGTGCCAGCAGTTACGGTCGGACATTGAACACTGAAGCTTTCTTT,CASSYGRTLNTEAFF
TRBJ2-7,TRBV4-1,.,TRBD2,TGCGCCAGCAGCCCTGGGTCTAGCGGGGGGAACTCCTACGAGCAGTACTTC,CASSPGSSGGNSYEQYF
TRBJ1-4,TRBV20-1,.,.,TGCAGTGCTAGATCATTGGGGAATGAAAAACTGTTTTTT,CSARSLGNEKLFF
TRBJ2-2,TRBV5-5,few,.,TGTGCCAGCAGAAAGGAGGACGGGGAGCTGTTTTTT,CASRKEDGELFF
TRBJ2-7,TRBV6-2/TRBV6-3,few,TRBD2,TGTGCCAGCGACACGGGGACTAGCGGCTCCTACGAGCAGTACTTC,CASDTGTSGSYEQYF
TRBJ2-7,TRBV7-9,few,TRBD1,TGTACCAGCAGCCCGCGCCGGGACAGGGGAACCGAGCAGTACTTC,CTSSPRRDRGTEQYF
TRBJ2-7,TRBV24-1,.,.,TGTGCCACCAGTGTTACCGGACTTGCCCGGGAAGGGGCCCAGTACTTC,CATSVTGLAREGAQYF
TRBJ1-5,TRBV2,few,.,TGTGCCAGCAGGCGGAATCCCCAAGGGGGGAATCAGCCCCAGCATTTT,CASRRNPQGGNQPQHF
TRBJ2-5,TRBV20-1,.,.,TGCAGTGCTGGGGATGAGGAGACCCAGTACTTC,CSAGDEETQYF